These 9 T cell receptor beta chains share one sample of origin, sequenced in a study of metastatic and nonmetastatic thyroid tumors. TCRdb re-called the PCR reads via MiXCR. The sample carries roughly 3,000 clones, roughly a third recorded once. No treatment had been given to any patient before thyroid surgery. The specimen was adjacent normal tissue. All receptors derive from a male donor with papillary thyroid cancer or a benign thyroid nodule (not recorded which). Some clones in this sample may be carry-over from other donors' samples.

By share, this clone counts as medium-sized (0.01 to 0.1%). V usage is TRBV6-5 and J usage is TRBJ2-5, with D perhaps TRBD1 (6 bases). V dropped 2 bases and J dropped 1 base, with 14 bases sitting between them. The V gene's germline CDR1 is MNHEY and CDR2 SVGAGI. The CDR3 length is 16 residues. This CDR3 reads CASSYTLQGIQETQYF. In nucleotides, the CDR3 is TGTGCCAGCAGTTACACACTACAGGGTATCCAAGAGACCCAGTACTTC.

This clone was counted between two and nine times. The gene calls are TRBV29-1 and TRBJ2-7, with D uncertain. The CDR3 spans 12 residues. CDR1 and CDR2 from the germline V gene are SQVTM and ANQGSEA. The V end was cut by 6 bases, the J end by 2 bases, with 11 bases between. CDR3 nucleotide sequence: TGCAGCGTGGCGAAGGATCCCTACGAGCAGTACTTC. Protein sequence: CSVAKDPYEQYF.

V and J are TRBV6-5 and TRBJ1-1; 7 bases fit TRBD1. The germline V gene has CDR1 MNHEY and CDR2 SVGAGI. J was trimmed by 1 base and V by 4 bases; bases with no gene match: 15. CDR3 length: 18 residues. CDR3 in DNA: TGTGCCAGCAGTTCCCTCCGGGACAGAAGAAGGGGGAACACTGAAGCTTTCTTT. Translated, it gives CASSSLRDRRRGNTEAFF.

In its sample, this clone was seen many times. The chain has TRBV5-4 and TRBJ2-3; D remains unclear. CDR1 is SGHNT, CDR2 YYREEE, per germline (reference sequence). V was clipped by 2 bases and J by 0 bases, with 7 bases between them. The CDR3 runs 14 residues. CDR3 loop: CASSFKGSTDTQYF. The CDR3 nucleotides are TGTGCCAGCAGCTTCAAGGGAAGCACAGATACGCAGTATTTT.

This chain uses TRBV20-1 with TRBJ2-1, with D tentatively TRBD1 (6 bases). The CDR3 has 17 amino acids. The germline V gene has CDR1 DFQATT and CDR2 SNEGSKA (reference sequence). V lost 5 bases and J lost 6, with 26 bases in between. The DNA of the CDR3 is TGCAGTGCTCGCACGAGTGATACAGGGTCCGGGTTCAATGAGCAGTTCTTC. Amino acid sequence: CSARTSDTGSGFNEQFF.

This clone was observed a handful of times. The chain couples TRBV6-2 or TRBV6-3 to TRBJ2-7; 10 bases are shared with TRBD1. The CDR3 covers 13 residues. J gave up 3 bases and V 8 bases, and 4 bases lay outside the gene matches. The germline CDR1 and CDR2 sequences are MNHEY and SVGEGT. DNA of the CDR3: TGTGCCAGCCGATGGACAGGGGGCTACGAGCAGTACTTC. It codes for CASRWTGGYEQYF.

In its sample, this clone ranks as medium-sized. This chain links TRBV30 with TRBJ1-6; D not resolved. Trimming removed 1 base from V and 10 bases from J, with 8 bases in between. Germline lookup yields CDR1 GTSNPN and CDR2 SVGIG (reference sequence). CDR3 size: 12 residues. DNA for the CDR3: TGTGCCTGGAGTGCCGGGTCATCACCCCTCCACTTT. Translation gives CAWSAGSSPLHF. The whole variable domain, filled in from reference TRBV30 and TRBJ1-6, reads SQTIHQWPATLVQPVGSPLSLECTVEGTSNPNLYWYRQAAGRGLQLLFYSVGIGQISSEVPQNLSASRPQDRQFILSSKKLLLSDSGFYLCAWSAGSSPLHFGNGTRLTVT.

This clone is judged medium-sized. The J gene is TRBJ2-7, the V gene TRBV3-2; the listed D gene, TRBD2, was not tested against the DNA. TRBV3-2 is a known pseudogene. The CDR3 length is 20 residues. Here the CDR3 reads CASSQVPGTSGHASSYEQYF. The CDR3 coding sequence is TGTGCCAGCAGCCAAGTCCCGGGGACTAGCGGCCATGCGAGCTCCTACGAGCAGTACTTC.

This clone is classed as hyperexpanded. V is TRBV7-9 and J is TRBJ1-2; D gene unclear. From germline, CDR1 is SEHNR and CDR2 FQNEAQ (reference sequence). With 5 bases removed from V and 2 bases from J, the gap between germline ends came to 12 bases. The CDR3 is 14 amino acids. The CDR3 region is CASSPSATNYGYTF. CDR3 DNA: TGTGCCAGCAGCCCTTCGGCAACGAACTATGGCTACACCTTC.